This paragraph reports one T cell receptor (beta chain). What it recognizes is unknown. This entry comes from a study of CD8+ T cells in alopecia areata. Findings of the study overall: Alopecia totalis/universalis scalp especially showed more expanded CD8+ clones than normal scalp. Many expanded lesional clones stayed in scalp and blood while on tofacitinib.

cDNA serving as the sequencing template came from extracted, reverse transcribed RNA. Some clones are missing from TCRdb's copy, which holds only in-frame ones; the method was immunoSEQ multiplex PCR. The sample shows about 210,000 clones, 43% of them seen only once. Treatment given: oral pan-JAK inhibitor, 5-10 mg twice daily. Alopecia areata patients provided lesional scalp punch biopsies and peripheral blood, both collected for the study. Germline trimming cut 0 bases from V and 9 bases from J; bases unmatched to any gene: 6. From germline, CDR1 is SGDLS and CDR2 YYNGEE. The CDR3 contains 14 residues.

The TCR was taken from a human donor with alopecia areata. Source: CD4+ T cells sorted from blood, taken around week 36, from a patient treated with tofacitinib. The chain recombines TRBV9 with TRBJ2-1; TRBD2 agrees at 7 bases. CDR3 sequence: CASSVVGGSVEQFF. The CDR3 DNA reads TGTGCCAGCAGCGTAGTGGGCGGGAGTGTTGAGCAGTTCTTC.